This T cell receptor beta chain appears in the sequencing data of a study of cytotoxic CD8 clonotypes in ibrutinib-treated CLL. Study in general: Patients: fewer than 12 relapsed/refractory, some 16 treatment-naive, under 18 IGHV unmutated.

V lost 6 bases and J 9 bases, leaving 8 bases between the germline ends. Germline V gene sequence: CDR1 SGHTA, CDR2 FQGNSA. The CDR3 has 11 amino acids. As regards this clone: The antigen is undetermined.

General study points: Clonality was higher at ibrutinib response and returned toward baseline at progression. There were few public clonotypes, and on treatment they contracted or stayed stable.

Here immunoSEQ multiplex PCR was the method, and the copy in TCRdb shows in-frame clones only, minus some. The sample holds about 130,000 clones, around 84% seen once. This sequence was found in a human donor with chronic lymphocytic leukemia. V and J are TRBV7-2 and TRBJ2-2; D is unresolved. The sequencing here drew on PBMCs, taken after 24 months of ibrutinib treatment. CDR3 DNA sequence: TGTGCCAGCAGGGGGATGCGGGAGCTGTTTTTT. Residues: CASRGMRELFF. Based on the CDR3 plus reference TRBV7-2 and TRBJ2-2, the full variable domain is GAGVSQSPSNKVTEKGKDVELRCDPISGHTALYWYRQSLGQGLEFLIYFQGNSAPDKSGLPSDRFSAERTGGSVSTLTIQRTQQEDSAVYLCASRGMRELFFGEGSRLTVL.